Ten or more counts support the clone carrying this TCR beta chain. Its target is not known. The CDR3 has 16 residues. CDR1 is DFQATT, CDR2 SNEGSKA, per germline (reference sequence). V dropped 1 base and J dropped 1 base, with 14 bases sitting between them. This entry comes from a study of identical twins. Study-wide results and limits: Alpha sequences that were out-of-frame and twin-shared showed an excess of low generation probability.

In TCRdb, the 5' RACE reads were re-called with MiXCR into one record per CDR3 protein. The profile shows under 900,000 distinct CDR3 sequences, 9% to 15% of them singletons. A further study also used this sample, focusing on yellow fever vaccine responses in identical twins.

Input material: PBMCs. This chain links TRBV20-1 with TRBJ2-4; D perhaps matches TRBD1 (6 bases). The clonotype was recovered from a young woman in good health. The CDR3 coding sequence is TGCAGTGCTAGAGGGGGACATTCAGCGGCCAAAAACATTCAGTACTTC. Translation: CSARGGHSAAKNIQYF.